A selection of T cell receptor beta chains follows, all from one sample in a study of T cell clusters in autoimmune cytopenias. TCRdb reworked the multiplex PCR reads into one entry per CDR3 protein, no DNA. Across thousands of distinct CDR3 sequences, the top ten clones capture 4% to 5% of the sample. Material: peripheral blood. All receptors derive from a human donor with an autoimmune cytopenia or autoimmune hepatitis (not recorded which). CDR3s include the opening cysteine and the closing phenylalanine or tryptophan. Each record gives: clone size, CDR3 length, J gene, V gene, CDR3 protein. Size tells how often a clone was seen (once, few, many) or the class of an expanded clone, and some rows leave it out.

NA,16,TRBJ1-2,TRBV5-1,CASARGGMGVSNGYTF
NA,14,TRBJ1-2,TRBV5-1,CASSLAGESYGYTF
medium-sized,13,TRBJ2-7,TRBV6-5,CASSYDTSYEQYF
NA,15,TRBJ2-3,TRBV7-9,CASSFRQGTTDTQYF
NA,14,TRBJ2-1,TRBV20-1,CSARVTTTYNEQFF
NA,16,TRBJ2-1,TRBV7-4,CASRPRLAGIYNEQFF
medium-sized,11,TRBJ2-7,TRBV29-1,CSATVSYEQYF
NA,14,TRBJ1-5,TRBV20-1,CSALGAAGSNRQHF
medium-sized,12,TRBJ1-1,TRBV30,CAWSVDRVAAFF
medium-sized,13,TRBJ2-2,TRBV6-1,CASSVDNTGELFF
medium-sized,15,TRBJ2-1,TRBV7-9,CASSSTSGTNNEQFF
NA,18,TRBJ2-4,TRBV20-1,CSASLRGTNLRAKNIQYF
medium-sized,11,TRBJ2-1,TRBV30,CAWSPVNEQFF
NA,13,TRBJ2-3,TRBV7-2,CASSPGRFSTQYF
medium-sized,16,TRBJ1-5,TRBV19,CASSIWRPNSNQPQHF
medium-sized,14,TRBJ1-5,TRBV27,CASSSDGGNQPQHF
NA,15,TRBJ1-3,TRBV4-3,CASSLRQENGNTIYF
NA,14,TRBJ1-2,TRBV6-2/TRBV6-3,CASSRTLVDYGYTF
medium-sized,14,TRBJ1-4,TRBV4-3,CASSQEALDEKLFF
medium-sized,13,TRBJ2-2,TRBV19,CASTLTGAGELFF
NA,15,TRBJ2-1,TRBV20-1,CSARSSGRGDNEQFF
medium-sized,16,TRBJ2-7,TRBV27,CASSLSIVQGIYEQYF
NA,15,TRBJ2-3,TRBV9,CASSATRSGTDTQYF